Listed here is a single T cell receptor beta chain. The source of the sample is a study of blood T cell repertoires in COVID-19. Study-wide context: Sources were T cells, B-cell-depleted T cells, or PBMCs; the material itself was cDNA or gDNA.

Germline CDR1 reads MNHEY; CDR2 reads SVGAGI. Trimming took 4 bases from V and 4 from J, leaving 5 bases between them. This CDR3 is 11 amino acids long. In the original workflow: Reference gene primers were amplified, and this amplification served to estimate nucleated cell counts. TCRdb keeps only in-frame clones here, not all; method: immunoSEQ multiplex PCR. That table gives V, J and clone size, and the DNA gave D and trimming. Of approximately 210,000 clones in the sample, about 85% were seen once. This chain connects TRBV6-5 to TRBJ2-7; D not resolved. The sample consisted of peripheral blood. This receptor was taken from a man in his forties with acute or convalescent COVID-19. The CDR3 loop reads CASSSIYEQYF. CDR3 coding DNA: TGTGCCAGCAGTTCAATTTACGAGCAGTACTTC.